A single T cell receptor (beta chain) is shown here with its context. After extraction with the RNeasy kit, about 0.45 to 1 ug of the RNA was reverse transcribed using random hexamers. Across 54 Vbeta and 13 Jbeta, TCR beta CDR3 was amplified with immunoSEQ multiplex PCR. Using its own MiXCR run on the immunoSEQ multiplex PCR reads, TCRdb lists one record per CDR3 protein. The sample consists of about 200,000 distinct CDR3 sequences, approximately 95% of them appearing once. In blood CD8+ and CD4+ T cells, TCR beta underwent sequencing. This entry belongs to a study of CD8 T cells in Susac syndrome. Sequencing was carried out using CD4+ T cells from PBMCs. This receptor was identified in a human donor with multiple sclerosis.

The CDR3 DNA follows: TGTGCCAGCAGCCAAATTGCTGGAGTCTATACGCAGTATTTT. It is translated as CASSQIAGVYTQYF. This sequence joins TRBV14 and TRBJ2-3; D gene ambiguous. The CDR3 is made up of 14 amino acids. The V and J ends lost 2 bases and 7 bases respectively, with 13 bases between them. Germline assignment: CDR1 SGHDN and CDR2 FVKESK.